Listed below are T cell receptor beta chains from one sample, sequenced in a study of blood T cell repertoires in COVID-19. The method was immunoSEQ multiplex PCR; TCRdb's version includes in-frame clones alone and lacks a portion of them. The sample lists about 250,000 clones, around 83% occurring once. Sequenced material: peripheral blood. The receptor source for this set is an elderly man with acute or convalescent COVID-19. Each CDR3 is given with its conserved first and last residue. Fields, in order: D gene, clone size, J gene, V gene, CDR3 DNA, CDR3 protein. D genes are given only for firm matches. The listing skips clone size in some rows; elsewhere it reads once, few, many or a size class.

-,few,TRBJ2-2,TRBV6-4,TGTGCCAGCAGTGACGCCCAGGGTGGAACCGGGGAGCTGTTTTTT,CASSDAQGGTGELFF
-,-,TRBJ2-6,TRBV5-6,TGTGCCAGCAGCGCCGGGAGCTTCCTCTCTGGGGCCAACGTCCTGACTTTC,CASSAGSFLSGANVLTF
-,-,TRBJ2-7,TRBV7-5,TGTGTCAGAAGCTTAGTATCTCGACAGGGGGTTACCTACGAGCAGTACTTC,CVRSLVSRQGVTYEQYF
TRBD1,-,TRBJ2-1,TRBV18,TGTGCCAGCTCCCCCGGGACAGCCTACAATGAGCAGTTCTTC,CASSPGTAYNEQFF
-,-,TRBJ2-5,TRBV9,TGTGCCAGCAGCGTAGTTGGCGGTGAAGAGACCCAGTACTTC,CASSVVGGEETQYF
TRBD2,-,TRBJ2-3,TRBV5-1,TGCGCCAGCAGCTCGGGACTAGCGGGAGGGCCGGGAGATACGCAGTATTTT,CASSSGLAGGPGDTQYF
-,-,TRBJ2-2,TRBV24-1,TGTGCCACCGCCCGGGGGACGGGATCCGGGGAGCTGTTTTTT,CATARGTGSGELFF
-,-,TRBJ2-1,TRBV28,TGTGCCGCCGCGGGCAGGCTTGGGTACAATGAGCAGTTCTTC,CAAAGRLGYNEQFF
TRBD1,-,TRBJ2-1,TRBV24-1,TGTGCCACCAGTAGGACAGGGACCAATAATGAGCAGTTCTTC,CATSRTGTNNEQFF
TRBD1,-,TRBJ2-6,TRBV30,TGTGCCTGGAAAATTGCGGACAGGTCATCCGGGGCCAACGTCCTGACTTTC,CAWKIADRSSGANVLTF
TRBD1,-,TRBJ2-5,TRBV10-3,TGTGCCATCAGTGCGGGTAACAGGGGACAAGAGACCCAGTACTTC,CAISAGNRGQETQYF
TRBD2,-,TRBJ2-3,TRBV24-1,TGTGCCACCAGTGACCCCAGAGGGGTAGCGGGATTTAACACAGATACGCAGTATTTT,CATSDPRGVAGFNTDTQYF
-,-,TRBJ2-5,TRBV7-9,TGTGCCAGTTCAACAGGGATGGGGACCCAGTACTTC,CASSTGMGTQYF
-,-,TRBJ1-1,TRBV4-2,TGTGCCAGCAGCCAAGACCGGAGAGGAGAAGCTTTCTTT,CASSQDRRGEAFF
-,-,TRBJ2-5,TRBV5-1,TGCGCCAGCAGCTTGGTCGGGGGGCGCGGAGAGACCCAGTACTTC,CASSLVGGRGETQYF
TRBD1,-,TRBJ1-1,TRBV7-3,TGTGCCAGCAGCTCGACAGGGCCGACGAGCACTGAAGCTTTCTTT,CASSSTGPTSTEAFF
TRBD2,once,TRBJ2-2,TRBV24-1,TGTGCCACCAGTGACAGCAGCGGGAGGGCGGACACCGGGGAGCTGTTTTTT,CATSDSSGRADTGELFF
TRBD1,-,TRBJ2-3,TRBV27,TGTGCCAGCAGTTCCGGCAGGGGGACAGATACGCAGTATTTT,CASSSGRGTDTQYF
TRBD2,-,TRBJ2-6,TRBV28,TGTGCCAGCAGTTCGCGGGGGGGGCAGGGTACATTTGGGGCCAACGTCCTGACTTTC,CASSSRGGQGTFGANVLTF
-,many,TRBJ1-4,TRBV7-9,TGTGCCAGCAGCTTAGCAGAACGCCTAACCCCTAATGAAAAACTGTTTTTT,CASSLAERLTPNEKLFF
-,-,TRBJ2-2,TRBV5-1,TGCGCCAGCAGCTTTTTACAGGGTGCCACCGGGGAGCTGTTTTTT,CASSFLQGATGELFF
-,-,TRBJ1-2,TRBV6-1,TGTGCCAGCAGTGAAGAGGCCAGGGAAGTACGGTATGGCTACACCTTC,CASSEEAREVRYGYTF
-,-,TRBJ1-4,TRBV5-1,TGCGCCAGCAGCACCGGGGGGGCTAATGAAAAACTGTTTTTT,CASSTGGANEKLFF
TRBD1,-,TRBJ2-6,TRBV19,TGTGCCAGTAGTAACCGGGACAGGGGGCTGTCAGGGGCCAACGTCCTGACTTTC,CASSNRDRGLSGANVLTF
-,-,TRBJ1-1,TRBV14,TGTGCCAGCAGCCAAGTTGTGGGCGCAGCTTTCTTT,CASSQVVGAAFF
TRBD2,once,TRBJ2-7,TRBV30,TGTGCCTGGAGTAGGGCTAGCGGATCCTACGAGCAGTACTTC,CAWSRASGSYEQYF
TRBD2,few,TRBJ2-7,TRBV18,TGTGCCAGCTCACTGCTTCAGCGGGGGCGCGATAACGAGCAGTACTTC,CASSLLQRGRDNEQYF
-,-,TRBJ1-4,TRBV5-1,TGCGCCAGCAGCTGGGCAACCGGGACAACTAATGAAAAACTGTTTTTT,CASSWATGTTNEKLFF
-,-,TRBJ2-3,TRBV7-9,TGTGCCAGCAGCTTATTGGGGCGGGATACGCAGTATTTT,CASSLLGRDTQYF
-,-,TRBJ2-2,TRBV10-2,TGCGCCAGCAGTGAGTCGGCCACCCGAGGGCCCGGGGAGCTGTTTTTT,CASSESATRGPGELFF
-,-,TRBJ1-5,TRBV5-8,TGTGCCAGCAGCCGGGAGGTGATGAATCAGCCCCAGCATTTT,CASSREVMNQPQHF
TRBD1,-,TRBJ2-7,TRBV5-4,TGTGCCAGCAGCGCGAGACAGGGGCGAACCTACGAGCAGTACTTC,CASSARQGRTYEQYF
TRBD1,-,TRBJ1-5,TRBV28,TGTGCAGCTATTGCCGGGACAGGGGGCATGGCTAGTCAGCCCCAGCATTTT,CAAIAGTGGMASQPQHF
-,-,TRBJ2-5,TRBV6-5,TGTGCCAGCAGTTACTCGTCAGGCAGTGAGACCCAGTACTTC,CASSYSSGSETQYF
TRBD1,-,TRBJ1-2,TRBV5-1,TGCGCCAGCAGCTTGGAAGACAGGGTTTATGGCTACACCTTC,CASSLEDRVYGYTF
-,-,TRBJ2-1,TRBV25-1,TGTGCCAGCAGTGGTTACTCCTACAATGAGCAGTTCTTC,CASSGYSYNEQFF
TRBD1,-,TRBJ2-5,TRBV2,TGTGCCAGCAGCGTCTCAGGGGGCGCGCAAGAGACCCAGTACTTC,CASSVSGGAQETQYF
TRBD2,-,TRBJ2-3,TRBV7-3,TGTGCCAGCAGCTGGGCGGGAGGCACAGATACGCAGTATTTT,CASSWAGGTDTQYF
TRBD1,-,TRBJ1-2,TRBV9,TGTGCCAGCAGCCAAGGGACAGGGGGGTCCTATGGCTACACCTTC,CASSQGTGGSYGYTF
-,once,TRBJ2-3,TRBV27,TGTGCCAGCAGATTAGCGGCTCTTAGCACAGATACGCAGTATTTT,CASRLAALSTDTQYF
-,-,TRBJ1-6,TRBV3-1/TRBV3-2,TGTGCCAGCAGCCACCGAGAGCCGGATAATTCACCCCTCCACTTT,CASSHREPDNSPLHF
TRBD1,-,TRBJ1-4,TRBV30,TGTGCCTGGAGTGGGGGTCAGGGGGGTGAAAAACTGTTTTTT,CAWSGGQGGEKLFF
-,-,TRBJ2-2,TRBV7-2,TGTGCCAGCAGCTTAGCGGCTAGCGCTAACACCGGGGAGCTGTTTTTT,CASSLAASANTGELFF
-,-,TRBJ2-3,TRBV7-8,TGTGCCAGCAGCTTAAGAGGACACAAAGATACGCAGTATTTT,CASSLRGHKDTQYF